This T cell receptor (beta chain) is from a study of vaccination effects on CD4 cells after COVID-19. About the research overall: Subjects were given two BNT162b2 or mRNA-1273 vaccine doses.

As for this clone: Its target is not known.

After expansion with viral peptide pools in the ViraFEST assay, antigen-specific CD4+ T cells were sequenced. The authors isolated CD4+ T cells after more than eight days of culture. The vaccine recipients had no prior SARS-CoV-2 infection, with negative nucleocapsid antibodies. Cultures of 2 million or so PBMC per well contained about 9.5 IU/ml IL-2 plus 10 ug/ml peptides. Cultures got half-medium changes with IL-2 on days 3 and 7. The germline gives CDR1 MGHRA, CDR2 YSYEKL. J was trimmed by 8 bases and V by 8 bases; bases with no gene match: 7. The CDR3 sequence is 12 residues long. Here immunoSEQ multiplex PCR was the method, and the copy in TCRdb shows in-frame clones only, minus some. Here the sample spans around 66,000 clones, roughly 76% being singletons. Study results and limitations: The study found marked clonal contraction of infection- and vaccine-induced clones late after vaccination.

The TCR comes from a human donor who received a COVID-19 vaccine. The V and J genes are TRBV4-1 and TRBJ2-3; 7 nucleotides match TRBD1. Material: CD4+ T cells from PBMCs cultured with HCoV-OC43 spike peptides, obtained before COVID-19 vaccination. Subset given: HCoV-OC43 spike overlapping peptide pool stimulation. CDR3 nucleotide sequence: TGCGCCAGCGGACAGGCCCTCGGTACGCAGTATTTT. It encodes CASGQALGTQYF.